A selection of T cell receptor beta chains follows, all from one sample in a study of T cell responses to AZD1222 COVID-19 vaccine. Sequencing used immunoSEQ multiplex PCR; TCRdb keeps in-frame clones, though not all of them. The sample includes tens of thousands of clones, roughly 80% of them seen just once. Sequencing used peripheral blood, obtained on day 0 of AZD1222 vaccination. The receptors come from an adult in good health. Each CDR3 is given with its conserved first and last residue. D genes are given only for firm matches. Part of the rows lack a size; the others show once, few, many or a class for expanded clones.

j_call	v_call	clone_size	d_call	cdr3_nt	cdr3_aa
TRBJ1-3	TRBV7-9	NA	NA	TGTGCCAGCAGCCTACAGGGCCACTCTGGAAACACCATATATTTT	CASSLQGHSGNTIYF
TRBJ2-1	TRBV19	NA	TRBD2	TGTGCCAGTAGTAACCTAGCGGGACCTAGCTACAATGAGCAGTTCTTC	CASSNLAGPSYNEQFF
TRBJ2-1	TRBV7-9	NA	TRBD2	TGTGCCAGCAGCTTAAGCCTAGCGGAGAATAATGAGCAGTTCTTC	CASSLSLAENNEQFF
TRBJ1-5	TRBV19	NA	NA	TGTGCCAGTAGTATGGATGACATATACAATCAGCCCCAGCATTTT	CASSMDDIYNQPQHF
TRBJ2-6	TRBV5-3	once	TRBD2	TGTGCCAGAAGCTTGGCTAGCGGGAGGGCCTCTGGGGCCAACGTCCTGACTTTC	CARSLASGRASGANVLTF
TRBJ1-1	TRBV30	NA	NA	TGTGCCTGCACCCCGGGTGGGTTTAGGGGGGCTTTCTTT	CACTPGGFRGAFF
TRBJ1-2	TRBV27	NA	NA	TGTGCCAGCAGTTCGACAATACCTAACTATGGCTACACCTTC	CASSSTIPNYGYTF
TRBJ2-1	TRBV10-1	NA	TRBD2	TGCGCCAGCAGTGAGGCCCAGCGGGAGTCAGGAGTGCAGTTCTTC	CASSEAQRESGVQFF
TRBJ2-1	TRBV5-1	NA	NA	TGCGCCAGCAGCCCTATCGAGGGTGAGCAGTTCTTC	CASSPIEGEQFF
TRBJ2-1	TRBV5-1	NA	NA	TGCGCCAGCAGCACCGACAATGAGCAGTTCTTC	CASSTDNEQFF
TRBJ1-6	TRBV9	few	NA	TGTGCCAGCAGCGTAGACGGGTCAGGGTCACCCCTCCACTTT	CASSVDGSGSPLHF
TRBJ1-5	TRBV2	NA	TRBD1	TGTGCCAGCAGGGTCGGACAGGGGGGAGTTTATAGCAATCAGCCCCAGCATTTT	CASRVGQGGVYSNQPQHF
TRBJ1-5	TRBV3-1/TRBV3-2	NA	NA	TGTGCCAGCAGCCAGGCCCCGCTTAGGTATAGCAATCAGCCCCAGCATTTT	CASSQAPLRYSNQPQHF
TRBJ1-1	TRBV27	NA	NA	TGTGCCAGCAGTTTATCGTTAAGGCAGGAGAACACTGAAGCTTTCTTT	CASSLSLRQENTEAFF
TRBJ1-4	TRBV2	NA	NA	TGTGCCAGCAGCCACAGAGCAACTAATGAAAAACTGTTTTTT	CASSHRATNEKLFF
TRBJ2-4	TRBV2	NA	TRBD2	TGTGCCAGCAGAGGACTAGCGGGGAAAAACATTCAGTACTTC	CASRGLAGKNIQYF
TRBJ1-1	TRBV5-1	NA	TRBD1	TGCGCCAGCAGCTCGGGACAGGGGGTGAACACTGAAGCTTTCTTT	CASSSGQGVNTEAFF
TRBJ2-1	TRBV19	NA	TRBD2	TGTGCCAGTAGTCCGTTGGGGGGGGAGGTATCCATTGATGAGCAGTTCTTC	CASSPLGGEVSIDEQFF
TRBJ2-5	TRBV5-5	once	TRBD1	TGTGCCAGCAGCTTGGAAGGGGGCATAGAGACCCAGTACTTC	CASSLEGGIETQYF
TRBJ2-7	TRBV5-1	NA	TRBD1	TGCGCCAGCAGCTTGGCCCCGGGACAGGGTTACGAGCAGTACTTC	CASSLAPGQGYEQYF
TRBJ1-1	TRBV5-4	once	NA	TGTGCCAGCAGCAAGACGGGCGGGGCCACTGAAGCTTTCTTT	CASSKTGGATEAFF
TRBJ2-3	TRBV30	NA	TRBD2	TGTGCCTGGAGTCATAGCGGGATGACAGATACGCAGTATTTT	CAWSHSGMTDTQYF
TRBJ2-6	TRBV18	NA	TRBD2	TGTGCCAGCTCACCTACTAGCGGGAGCTCTGGGGCCAACGTCCTGACTTTC	CASSPTSGSSGANVLTF
TRBJ1-2	TRBV28	NA	TRBD1	TGTGCCAGCAGTTTTGGTATAATAGGACAGGCGCCATTCAAGGGCTATGGCTACACCTTC	CASSFGIIGQAPFKGYGYTF
TRBJ1-5	TRBV6-1	NA	NA	TGTGCCAGCAGTGAAGCCGTGGTCGAAGCCCCAATCAGGCCCCAGCATTTT	CASSEAVVEAPIRPQHF
TRBJ2-7	TRBV6-2/TRBV6-3	NA	TRBD2	TGTGCCAGCAGTCGGACTAGCGGGAGTTACGAGCAGTACTTC	CASSRTSGSYEQYF
TRBJ1-2	TRBV7-9	once	NA	TGTGCCGGCAGCTCCTTGGACAGCGATGGCTACACCTTC	CAGSSLDSDGYTF
TRBJ1-2	TRBV28	few	NA	TGTGCCAGCAGTTTAACGGTGTTCGGGGGCTACACCTTC	CASSLTVFGGYTF
TRBJ2-3	TRBV30	NA	TRBD2	TGTGCCTGGAGTGTATTTGCGGGAGGGCCAGATACGCAGTATTTT	CAWSVFAGGPDTQYF
TRBJ1-1	TRBV12-3/TRBV12-4	NA	NA	TGTGCCAGCAGAGAACAGGAGGACACTGAAGCTTTCTTT	CASREQEDTEAFF
TRBJ2-1	TRBV5-4	NA	TRBD1	TGTGCCAGCAGCTCCCGGGACAGGGAGGGCAATGAGCAGTTCTTC	CASSSRDREGNEQFF
TRBJ1-4	TRBV28	NA	NA	TGTGCCAGTATAGAGACAGGCCGAAATGAAAAACTGTTTTTT	CASIETGRNEKLFF
TRBJ1-5	TRBV27	NA	TRBD1	TGTGCCAGCAGTCCCTCGGGACAGGGTAATCAGCCCCAGCATTTT	CASSPSGQGNQPQHF
TRBJ1-1	TRBV2	NA	NA	TGTGCCAGCAGAGCAGGATTGAACACTGAAGCTTTCTTT	CASRAGLNTEAFF
TRBJ2-3	TRBV6-1	NA	TRBD2	TGTGCCAGCAGTGAAAGGAGCGGGAGCGGGACAGATACGCAGTATTTT	CASSERSGSGTDTQYF
TRBJ1-5	TRBV4-1	NA	NA	TGCGCCAGCAGCCAAGCAGGGTTTAGCAATCAGCCCCAGCATTTT	CASSQAGFSNQPQHF
TRBJ2-2	TRBV6-5	few	NA	TGTGCCAGCAGCCCGTGGGGAGACACCGGGGAGCTGTTTTTT	CASSPWGDTGELFF
TRBJ1-1	TRBV18	NA	TRBD1	TGTGCCAGCTCCGCACCGGGGACAGGTACTGAAGCTTTCTTT	CASSAPGTGTEAFF
TRBJ2-7	TRBV18	NA	NA	TGTGCCAGCTCACCGAAGCACGAGCAGTACTTC	CASSPKHEQYF
TRBJ2-5	TRBV14	NA	NA	TGTGCCAGCAGCCAAGATCACCGGCAGAAAGAGACCCAGTACTTC	CASSQDHRQKETQYF
TRBJ2-2	TRBV13	NA	TRBD1	TGTGCCAGCAGCCGCCTGACAGGGGCGGGGACCGGGGAGCTGTTTTTT	CASSRLTGAGTGELFF
TRBJ1-2	TRBV28	NA	TRBD1	TGTGCCAGCAGGGACAGGGATTATGGCTACACCTTC	CASRDRDYGYTF
TRBJ1-2	TRBV6-4	NA	NA	TGTGCCAGCAGTGACTCGGCGGGGGCCTATGGCTACACCTTC	CASSDSAGAYGYTF
TRBJ2-5	TRBV12-5	NA	NA	TGTGCTAGTGCTTACCAGGGGGGAACACCAAAAGAGACCCAGTACTTC	CASAYQGGTPKETQYF
TRBJ2-2	TRBV9	NA	NA	TGTGCCAGCAGCGTTAGTCAGGGCTCCACCGGGGAGCTGTTTTTT	CASSVSQGSTGELFF
TRBJ1-6	TRBV28	NA	NA	TGTGCCAGCAGGCCAGACAACGGCGATAATTCACCCCTCCACTTT	CASRPDNGDNSPLHF
TRBJ1-1	TRBV19	NA	TRBD1	TGTGCCAGTAGTATACCGGGACAGTTAAACACTGAAGCTTTCTTT	CASSIPGQLNTEAFF
TRBJ1-2	TRBV28	NA	NA	TGTGCCAGCAGTTTTCGGGGTAACTATGGCTACACCTTC	CASSFRGNYGYTF
TRBJ2-6	TRBV2	NA	NA	TGTGCCAGCAAGGGGGCTGGGGCCAACGTCCTGACTTTC	CASKGAGANVLTF
TRBJ2-1	TRBV20-1	NA	TRBD2	TGCAGTGCTACTGAGCGGGGGAGCTCCTACAATGAGCAGTTCTTC	CSATERGSSYNEQFF
TRBJ2-3	TRBV10-1	NA	NA	TGCGCCAGCAGTGAGTCGAACTACCCAGGCACAGATACGCAGTATTTT	CASSESNYPGTDTQYF
TRBJ2-1	TRBV11-3	NA	TRBD2	TGTGCCAGCAGCTCCACGGGACTAGCGGGGGTCTACAATGAGCAGTTCTTC	CASSSTGLAGVYNEQFF
TRBJ2-1	TRBV3-1/TRBV3-2	NA	NA	TGTGCCAGCAGCCGCATGGGCCCCTTCGCGAGCCCCGTGAATGAGCAGTTCTTC	CASSRMGPFASPVNEQFF
TRBJ2-2	TRBV2	NA	NA	TGTGCCAGCAGTGAACTAGCCGGGAACACCGGGGAGCTGTTTTTT	CASSELAGNTGELFF